Below, 5 T cell receptor beta chains from the same sample are listed, as sequenced in a study of shared clonotypes between healthy human individuals. This table comes from immunoSEQ multiplex PCR, and its TCRdb copy is limited to in-frame clones, with some not included. The sample has under 2,000,000 clones; approximately 94% are singletons. The naive CD8 population came from CD45RO-negative cells selected for CCR7, without terminally differentiated effector memory CD45RA+ cells. What was sequenced was naive CD8+ T cells sorted from blood. The source of these receptors is a man between 18 and 35 years old in good health.

The V gene is TRBV10-3, the J gene TRBJ1-6, with no clear D. V lost 0 bases and J lost 9, with 15 bases in between. The CDR3 has 16 residues. Germline CDR1 and CDR2: ENHRY and SYGVKD. The DNA for the CDR3 is TGTGCCATCAGTGAGTCCGGCGGCGCCCGGTTTTCACCCCTCCACTTT. Residues: CAISESGGARFSPLHF.

V is TRBV5-1 and J is TRBJ2-7; a weak D match, TRBD2 (5 bases). Germline lookup yields CDR1 SGHRS and CDR2 YFSETQ. Trimming took off 0 bases at V and 3 bases at J, with 13 bases between the two ends. This CDR3 comprises 15 residues. The CDR3 bases are TGCGCCAGCAGCTTGGAAGTGGGAGAGGGCTACGAGCAGTACTTC. The encoded protein is CASSLEVGEGYEQYF.

The chain uses TRBV29-1 and TRBJ2-5; D gene ambiguous. Germline V CDR1 and CDR2: SQVTM, ANQGSEA. This CDR3 spans 14 amino acids. V was shortened by 4 bases and J by 1 base, with 13 bases between the two germline ends. CDR3 sequence reads: CSVVLVVAQETQYF. The CDR3 nucleotides are TGCAGCGTTGTCCTGGTCGTGGCCCAAGAGACCCAGTACTTC. The entire variable domain, with the rest obtained from reference TRBV29-1 and TRBJ2-5, is as follows: SAVISQKPSRDICQRGTSLTIQCQVDSQVTMMFWYRQQPGQSLTLIATANQGSEATYESGFVIDKFPISRPNLTFSTLTVSNMSPEDSSIYLCSVVLVVAQETQYFGPGTRLLVL.

This chain uses TRBV6-4 with TRBJ1-1; TRBD1 matches 8 bases. The CDR3 is 22 amino acids. Germline trimming cut 0 bases from V and 0 bases from J; bases unmatched to any gene: 21. The germline gives CDR1 MRHNA, CDR2 SNTAGT. CDR3: CASSDSITGQGLSTLMNTEAFF. CDR3 nucleotide sequence: TGTGCCAGCAGTGACTCGATTACCGGACAGGGACTTTCCACCCTTATGAACACTGAAGCTTTCTTT.

This chain uses TRBV4-3 with TRBJ1-1, with D tentatively TRBD1 (5 bases). The CDR3 has 15 residues. Looked up from germline, CDR1 is LGHNA and CDR2 is YSLEER. Trimming shortened V by 4 bases and J by 5 bases, and 17 bases separated the two germline ends. The CDR3 DNA is TGCGCCAGCAGCCGCCAAGGGGTGGGAGGTACTGAAGCTTTCTTT. Translating gives CASSRQGVGGTEAFF.